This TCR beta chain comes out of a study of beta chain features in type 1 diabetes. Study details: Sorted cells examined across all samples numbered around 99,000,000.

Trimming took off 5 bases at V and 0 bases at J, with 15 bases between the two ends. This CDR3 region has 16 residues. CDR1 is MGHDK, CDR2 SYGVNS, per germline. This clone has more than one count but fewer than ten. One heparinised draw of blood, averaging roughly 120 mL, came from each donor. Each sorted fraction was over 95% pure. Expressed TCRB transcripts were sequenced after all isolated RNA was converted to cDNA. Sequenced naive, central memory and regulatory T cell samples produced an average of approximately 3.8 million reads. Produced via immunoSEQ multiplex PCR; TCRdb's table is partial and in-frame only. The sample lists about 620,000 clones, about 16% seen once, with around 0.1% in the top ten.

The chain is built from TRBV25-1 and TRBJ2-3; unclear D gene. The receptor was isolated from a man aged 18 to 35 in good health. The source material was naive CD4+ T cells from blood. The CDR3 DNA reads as TGTGCCAGCAGTTCATCTACAGAAACTAGCACAGATACGCAGTATTTT. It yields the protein CASSSSTETSTDTQYF.